A selection of T cell receptor beta chains follows, all from one sample in a study of sequential checkpoint blockade in melanoma. Repertoires were generated with immunoSEQ multiplex PCR, while TCRdb's copy carries only in-frame clones and drops some. The table lists more than 9,500 clones, 60% to 80% of them singletons, with about 18% in the top ten. The material sequenced was CD8+ T cells sorted from blood (inferred from file names), taken from a patient given nivolumab and ipilimumab in sequence. These TCRs come from a human donor with melanoma. The CDR3 runs from the conserved cysteine through the conserved F or W. The D gene is left open where the match is weak. Only some rows state a clone size, as once, few, many or a class for expanded clones.

D gene	CDR3 length	V gene	J gene	clone size	CDR3 protein
TRBD1	15	TRBV5-1	TRBJ1-1	-	CASSFQGADYTEAFF
-	13	TRBV27	TRBJ2-7	-	CASSLRRSSEQYF
TRBD1	16	TRBV7-8	TRBJ2-1	once	CASSHRTGEIDNEQFF
TRBD2	16	TRBV11-2	TRBJ2-5	-	CASSPRTSGRGETQYF
TRBD2	15	TRBV6-1	TRBJ2-1	-	CASSEDAGGHNEQFF
TRBD1	15	TRBV5-6	TRBJ2-7	-	CASSPRDREVYEQYF
-	13	TRBV15	TRBJ2-7	-	CATSSSASYEQYF
TRBD1	15	TRBV6-1	TRBJ2-1	-	CASSLRGGFNNEQFF
TRBD2	17	TRBV27	TRBJ2-2	once	CASSSLPQRETTGELFF
-	14	TRBV7-9	TRBJ1-2	few	CASSLEGLFYGYTF
TRBD1	15	TRBV5-8	TRBJ1-5	medium-sized	CASSPGQYSNQPQHF
-	15	TRBV7-9	TRBJ2-2	-	CASIQQGINTGELFF
-	14	TRBV4-1	TRBJ2-1	-	CASSQRTLGDEQFF
-	16	TRBV9	TRBJ2-3	once	CASSAESGGVTDTQYF
-	14	TRBV7-6	TRBJ2-7	-	CASSFRGPPSEQYF
-	14	TRBV2	TRBJ1-5	-	CASSDSFSNQPQHF
TRBD1	15	TRBV19	TRBJ2-7	-	CASSTGTGTSYEQYF
TRBD1	15	TRBV7-9	TRBJ2-5	-	CASSLGQGYQETQYF
-	14	TRBV6-1	TRBJ1-2	few	CASSEAEGGNGYTF
TRBD1	15	TRBV11-2	TRBJ1-5	once	CASSQTTGVFQPQHF
TRBD1	15	TRBV6-5	TRBJ2-1	-	CASSFRDRGYNEQFF
-	15	TRBV7-9	TRBJ1-3	few	CASSLIDRTGNTIYF
TRBD1	13	TRBV19	TRBJ1-5	-	CASSWTGDQPQHF
-	13	TRBV6-4	TRBJ1-1	few	CASSPTGNTEAFF
TRBD2	16	TRBV4-1	TRBJ2-2	-	CASSHPGLAVGGELFF
TRBD2	17	TRBV10-3	TRBJ2-3	once	CAISEPSSGRVGDTQYF
-	12	TRBV5-6	TRBJ2-7	once	CTSSLSGAEQYF
-	12	TRBV25-1	TRBJ1-4	-	CATGGVREKLFF
-	17	TRBV5-8	TRBJ1-2	-	CASSFLQGKGLGYGYTF
TRBD1	17	TRBV19	TRBJ1-6	-	CASSIDPEGQYYSPLHF
TRBD1	13	TRBV9	TRBJ1-1	few	CASSSRQGTEAFF
-	15	TRBV5-8	TRBJ2-5	large	CASSPGDRSSETQYF
TRBD1	13	TRBV15	TRBJ2-7	-	CATSRTGGGEQYF